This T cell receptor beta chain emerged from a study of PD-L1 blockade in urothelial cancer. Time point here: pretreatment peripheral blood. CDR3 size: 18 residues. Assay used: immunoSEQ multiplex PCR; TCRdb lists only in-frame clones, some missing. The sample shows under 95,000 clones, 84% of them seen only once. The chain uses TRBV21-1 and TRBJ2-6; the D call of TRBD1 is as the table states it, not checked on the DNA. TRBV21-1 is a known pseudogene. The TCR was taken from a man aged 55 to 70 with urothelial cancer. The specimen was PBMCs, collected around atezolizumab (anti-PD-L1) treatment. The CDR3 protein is CASSKVILGHSGANVLTF. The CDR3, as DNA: TGTGCCAGCAGCAAAGTTATATTGGGGCACTCTGGGGCCAACGTCCTGACTTTC.